This T cell receptor beta chain was sequenced during a study of human T cells and chemical hapten exposure. Study summary: Weekly administration of diphenylcyclopropenone to the scalp of patients continued throughout the approximately 23-week study.

Looked up from germline, CDR1 is DFQATT and CDR2 is SNEGSKA (reference sequence). The V end was cut by 0 bases, the J end by 6 bases, with 9 bases between. The CDR3 length is 12 residues. Time point meaning: patch test 1, 2 weeks after DPC sensitization. Treatment indicated: therapeutic diphenylcyclopropenone sensitization with weekly scalp DPC. Participating donors were patients with alopecia, aged 18 to 70 years, considered appropriate candidates for DPC. Original methodology: The median was around 88,000 TCRs per sample, ranging 23,224 to 690,600. Each CDR3 protein is one row after TCRdb ran MiXCR on the RACE reads. The V and J calls shown here were made by TCRdb, not taken from the authors' results. Of some 94,000 distinct CDR3 sequences in the sample, around 12% were seen once.

This TCR came from a woman aged 40 to 55 with alopecia areata. Some clones in this sample may be carry-over from other donors' samples. The chain recombines TRBV20-1 with TRBJ2-7; D call uncertain. Sequences were derived from whole blood, sampled in connection with sensitization to the hapten diphenylcyclopropenone (DPC). CDR3 residues: CSARDLPPEQYF. The CDR3, as DNA: TGCAGTGCTAGAGATCTCCCACCCGAGCAGTACTTC.